The rows below give T cell receptor beta chains drawn from one sample of a study of blood T cell repertoires in COVID-19. The repertoire was sequenced with immunoSEQ multiplex PCR; TCRdb's copy has only in-frame clones and lacks some. The data show over 150,000 clones, 84% seen once. The sequencing sample was made of peripheral blood. The receptors here all came from a man younger than 30 with active or convalescent COVID-19. Each CDR3 is given with its conserved first and last residue. D genes are given only for firm matches. Size values are once, few and many counts, or a class for expanded clones, and some rows have none.

d_call,clone_size,j_call,v_call,cdr3_nt,cdr3_aa
NA,NA,TRBJ2-1,TRBV10-1,TGCGCCAGCAGTGATGGGACGGGAGCGAGGGATGAGCAGTTCTTC,CASSDGTGARDEQFF
TRBD1,NA,TRBJ1-2,TRBV6-1,TGTGCCAGCAGTGAACTATACTTATTATCGGGACAGGAGGATGGCTACACCTTC,CASSELYLLSGQEDGYTF
NA,NA,TRBJ1-4,TRBV19,TGTGCCAGTAGTATGATAGCGGGAAATGAAAAACTGTTTTTT,CASSMIAGNEKLFF
TRBD1,NA,TRBJ2-6,TRBV18,TGTGCCAGCTCACCGGGACAGGCCTTCTCTGGGGCCAACGTCCTGACTTTC,CASSPGQAFSGANVLTF
NA,NA,TRBJ1-2,TRBV7-9,TGTGCCAGCAGCTTACTCGAAACAGCCATCTATGGCTACACCTTC,CASSLLETAIYGYTF
NA,NA,TRBJ2-6,TRBV29-1,TGCAGCGTGGAGAGCTCTGGGGCCAACGTCCTGACTTTC,CSVESSGANVLTF
NA,NA,TRBJ2-7,TRBV4-2,TGTGCCAGCAGCCAAGACCTTAGGGGGTCCCACGAGCAGTACTTC,CASSQDLRGSHEQYF
TRBD1,NA,TRBJ2-7,TRBV7-8,TGTGCCAGCAGCTTAGACGACAGGGGCTACGAGCAGTACTTC,CASSLDDRGYEQYF
NA,NA,TRBJ1-4,TRBV24-1,TGTGCCACCAGTGAAAACAGGAAGGAAAAACTGTTTTTT,CATSENRKEKLFF
NA,NA,TRBJ1-5,TRBV2,TGTGCCAGCAGTGATTTCAGGGGTTACCAGCCCCAGCATTTT,CASSDFRGYQPQHF
NA,few,TRBJ1-6,TRBV2,TGTGCCAGCAGTGCAGGCATCGGTTCACCCCTCCACTTT,CASSAGIGSPLHF
TRBD2,NA,TRBJ2-1,TRBV29-1,TGCAGCGTTGTCGGACTAGCCGGGGCCGTTTACAATGAGCAGTTCTTC,CSVVGLAGAVYNEQFF
TRBD1,NA,TRBJ1-3,TRBV2,TGTGCCAGCAGCCAGGGGGCAAACACCATATATTTT,CASSQGANTIYF
TRBD2,once,TRBJ2-5,TRBV5-1,TGCGCCAGCAGAACTCTAATAGCGGGAAGGACACAAGAGACCCAGTACTTC,CASRTLIAGRTQETQYF
TRBD1,NA,TRBJ2-5,TRBV18,TGTGCCAGCTCACCACCGATAACCGACAGGGCTCAAGAAGAGACCCAGTACTTC,CASSPPITDRAQEETQYF
NA,NA,TRBJ1-3,TRBV3-1/TRBV3-2,TGTGCCAGCAGCCAAGGGCGGAGCTCTGGAAACACCATATATTTT,CASSQGRSSGNTIYF
TRBD1,NA,TRBJ2-7,TRBV2,TGTGCCAGCAGTGAAGAAGGGGCAGGGGGCTACGAGCAGTACTTC,CASSEEGAGGYEQYF